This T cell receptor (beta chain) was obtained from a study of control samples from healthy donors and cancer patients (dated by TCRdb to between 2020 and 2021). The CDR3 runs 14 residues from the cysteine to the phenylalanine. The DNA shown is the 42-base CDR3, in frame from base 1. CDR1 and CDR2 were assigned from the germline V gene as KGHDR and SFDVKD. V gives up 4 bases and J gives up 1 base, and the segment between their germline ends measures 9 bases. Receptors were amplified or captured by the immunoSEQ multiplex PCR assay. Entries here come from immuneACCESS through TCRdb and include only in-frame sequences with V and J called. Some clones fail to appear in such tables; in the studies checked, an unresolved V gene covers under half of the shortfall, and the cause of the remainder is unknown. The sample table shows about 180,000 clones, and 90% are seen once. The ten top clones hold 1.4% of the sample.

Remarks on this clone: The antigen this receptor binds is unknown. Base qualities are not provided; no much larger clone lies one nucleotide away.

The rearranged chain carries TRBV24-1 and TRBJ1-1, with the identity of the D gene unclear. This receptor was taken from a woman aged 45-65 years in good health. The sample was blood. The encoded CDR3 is CATSDRYRNTEAFF. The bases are TGTGCCACCAGTGACCGATACAGGAACACTGAAGCTTTCTTT.